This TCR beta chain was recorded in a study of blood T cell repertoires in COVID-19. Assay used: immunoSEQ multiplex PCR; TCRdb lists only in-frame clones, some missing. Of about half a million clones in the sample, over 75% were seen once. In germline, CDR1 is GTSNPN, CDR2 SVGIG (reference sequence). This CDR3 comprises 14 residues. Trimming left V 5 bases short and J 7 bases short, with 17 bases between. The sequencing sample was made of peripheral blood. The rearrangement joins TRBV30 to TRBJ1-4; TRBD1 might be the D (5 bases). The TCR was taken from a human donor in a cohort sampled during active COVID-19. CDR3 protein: CAWRWGDGGEKLFF. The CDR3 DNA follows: TGTGCCTGGCGGTGGGGGGATGGGGGTGAAAAACTGTTTTTT.